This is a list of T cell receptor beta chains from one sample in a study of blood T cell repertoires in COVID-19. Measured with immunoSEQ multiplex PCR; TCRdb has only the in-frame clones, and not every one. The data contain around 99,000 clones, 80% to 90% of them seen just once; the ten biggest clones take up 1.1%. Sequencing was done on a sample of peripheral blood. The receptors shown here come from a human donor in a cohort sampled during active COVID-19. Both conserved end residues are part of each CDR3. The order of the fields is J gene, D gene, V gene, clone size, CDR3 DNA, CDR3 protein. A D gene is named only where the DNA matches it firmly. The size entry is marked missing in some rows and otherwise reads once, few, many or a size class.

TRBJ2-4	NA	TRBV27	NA	TGTGCCAGCAGTTTAGGTCGGAGAAACATTCAGTACTTC	CASSLGRRNIQYF
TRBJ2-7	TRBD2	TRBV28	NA	TGTGCCAGCAGGACCGGGACTAGCGTTTACGAGCAGTACTTC	CASRTGTSVYEQYF
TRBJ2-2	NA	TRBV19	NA	TGTGCCAGTAGTATTGTCGGACAGCACACCGGGGAGCTGTTTTTT	CASSIVGQHTGELFF
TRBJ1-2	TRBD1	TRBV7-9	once	TGTGCCAGCAGCTTAAGACAGGGGCTCGGCTACACCTTC	CASSLRQGLGYTF
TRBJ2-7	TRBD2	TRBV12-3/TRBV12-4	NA	TGTGCCAGCAGTTTTCTAGCGGGCTACGAGCAGTACTTC	CASSFLAGYEQYF
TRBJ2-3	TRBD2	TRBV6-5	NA	TGTGCCAGCAGGGTTAGCGGGAGCACAGATACGCAGTATTTT	CASRVSGSTDTQYF
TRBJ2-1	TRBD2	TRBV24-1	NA	TGTGCCACCAGTTCTCTAGCGGGTACCAATGAGCAGTTCTTC	CATSSLAGTNEQFF
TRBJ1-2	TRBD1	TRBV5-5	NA	TGTGCCAGCAGGGGGGACAGGGTGGGCTATGGCTACACCTTC	CASRGDRVGYGYTF
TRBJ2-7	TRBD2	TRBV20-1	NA	TGCAGTGCTAGTCGGGGTAGCGGGAATTGGCCCCTCGAGCAGTACTTC	CSASRGSGNWPLEQYF
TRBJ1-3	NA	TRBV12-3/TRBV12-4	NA	TGTGCCTCAAGCAGGTCCTCTGGAAACACCATATATTTT	CASSRSSGNTIYF
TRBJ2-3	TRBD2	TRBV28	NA	TGTGCCAGCAGTTTTCCGGCGGGAGGTCGCACAGATACGCAGTATTTT	CASSFPAGGRTDTQYF
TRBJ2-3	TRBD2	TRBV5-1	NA	TGCGCCAGCAGCTTAGGAGCGGGAGGGCCCTCGGCAGATACGCAGTATTTT	CASSLGAGGPSADTQYF
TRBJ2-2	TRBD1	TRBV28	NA	TGTGCCAGCAGTTTATGGGACAGGGGGGACACCGGGGAGCTGTTTTTT	CASSLWDRGDTGELFF
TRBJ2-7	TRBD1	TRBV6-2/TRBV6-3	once	TGTGCCAGCAGTTACCGGGACAGGGGGCTCGGCGAGCAGTACTTC	CASSYRDRGLGEQYF
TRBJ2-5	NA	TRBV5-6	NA	TGTGCCAGCAGCTTGGTTCGGGGGGCGGGAGAGACCCAGTACTTC	CASSLVRGAGETQYF
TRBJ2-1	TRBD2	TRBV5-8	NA	TGTGCCAGCAGCTTGGGACTAGCGGGAGGGGTCAATGAGCAGTTCTTC	CASSLGLAGGVNEQFF
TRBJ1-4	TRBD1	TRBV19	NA	TGTGCCAGTAGTTTAACCAGGGGGACTAATGAAAAACTGTTTTTT	CASSLTRGTNEKLFF
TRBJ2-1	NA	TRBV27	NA	TGTGCCAGCAGTTTAGGGGGGTCCTTCAATGAGCAGTTCTTC	CASSLGGSFNEQFF
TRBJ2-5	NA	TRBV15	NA	TGTGCCACCAGCAGAGATAGGAAGCGACGCCAAGAGACCCAGTACTTC	CATSRDRKRRQETQYF
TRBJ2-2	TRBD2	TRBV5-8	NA	TGTGCCAGCAGCAGGGGGACTAGCGGGAGTACCGGGGAGCTGTTTTTT	CASSRGTSGSTGELFF
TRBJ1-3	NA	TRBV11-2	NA	TGTGCCAGCAGCGGATATCGGGGGTCTGGAAACACCATATATTTT	CASSGYRGSGNTIYF
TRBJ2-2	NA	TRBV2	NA	TGTGCCAGCAACCCAGGGTTGGGCACCGGGGAGCTGTTTTTT	CASNPGLGTGELFF
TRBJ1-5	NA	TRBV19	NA	TGTGCCAGTAGTATAGGGTTTCGGGGGGATCAGCCCCAGCATTTT	CASSIGFRGDQPQHF
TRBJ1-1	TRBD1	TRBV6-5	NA	TGTGCCAGCATGAACAGGGGGCGCACTGAAGCTTTCTTT	CASMNRGRTEAFF
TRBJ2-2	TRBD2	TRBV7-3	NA	TGTGCCAGCAGCACTAGCGGGGGAAACACCGGGGAGCTGTTTTTT	CASSTSGGNTGELFF
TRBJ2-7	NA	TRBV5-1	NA	TGCGCCAGCAGCTCCCGTTCGGGTGGAAATTTCTACGAGCAGTACTTC	CASSSRSGGNFYEQYF
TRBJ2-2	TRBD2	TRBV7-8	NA	TGTGCCAGCAGCTTCGGGGGGTCGAACACCGGGGAGCTGTTTTTT	CASSFGGSNTGELFF
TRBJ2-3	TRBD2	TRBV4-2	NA	TGTGCCAGCAGCCAGGGGACTAGTGGAGATACGCAGTATTTT	CASSQGTSGDTQYF
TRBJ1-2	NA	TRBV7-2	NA	TGTGCCAGCAGCTTAGGCTCAGGGCAAAACTATGGCTACACCTTC	CASSLGSGQNYGYTF
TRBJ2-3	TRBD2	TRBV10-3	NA	TGTGCCATCAGCTCAATAGCGGGGGCCAGCACAGATACGCAGTATTTT	CAISSIAGASTDTQYF
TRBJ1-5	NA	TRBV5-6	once	TGTGCCAGCAGTAATTGGGCACGACGATATAGCAATCAGCCCCAGCATTTT	CASSNWARRYSNQPQHF
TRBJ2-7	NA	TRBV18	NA	TGTGCCAGCTCAAACCGGGACAACTACGAGCAGTACTTC	CASSNRDNYEQYF
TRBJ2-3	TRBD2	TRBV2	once	TGTGCCAGCAGTGGGTACCTAGCGGGGGGCCCGAAGAGCACAGATACGCAGTATTTT	CASSGYLAGGPKSTDTQYF
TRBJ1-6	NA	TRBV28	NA	TGTGCCAGCAGTTTTCGTTCCGCAGCGGCGAATTCACCCCTCCACTTT	CASSFRSAAANSPLHF
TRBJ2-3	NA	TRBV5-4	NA	TGTGCCAGCAGCTTCCAGGGCCGCACAGATACGCAGTATTTT	CASSFQGRTDTQYF
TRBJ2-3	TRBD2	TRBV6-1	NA	TGTGCCAGCAGTGACGTTGCGGGAGGCGTCCCAGATACGCAGTATTTT	CASSDVAGGVPDTQYF
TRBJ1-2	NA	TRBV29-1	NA	TGCAGCGTTGAAGCGGAGAACCGTAACTATGGCTACACCTTC	CSVEAENRNYGYTF
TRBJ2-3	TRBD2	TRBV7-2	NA	TGTGCCAGCAGCTTAAATGGTCTGCGGGGGAGCACAGATACGCAGTATTTT	CASSLNGLRGSTDTQYF
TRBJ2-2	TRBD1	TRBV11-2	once	TGTGCCAGCAGCTTAAGGACAGGAACCGGGGAGCTGTTTTTT	CASSLRTGTGELFF
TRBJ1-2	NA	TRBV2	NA	TGTGCCAGCAGTGAAGCGGGAGGGAGGGGTTATGGCTACACCTTC	CASSEAGGRGYGYTF
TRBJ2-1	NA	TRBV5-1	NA	TGCGCCAGCAGTCCGGACAGAAACCCTCTCGATGAGCAGTTCTTC	CASSPDRNPLDEQFF
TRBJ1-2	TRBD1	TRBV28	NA	TGTGCCAGCAGTTCAGGGGGGAAGGCCATTGGAGGCTACACCTTC	CASSSGGKAIGGYTF
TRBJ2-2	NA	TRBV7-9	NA	TGTGCCACCGGGGGCACAGCCACTCGGGGGGACACCGGGGAGCTGTTTTTT	CATGGTATRGDTGELFF
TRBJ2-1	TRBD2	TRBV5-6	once	TGTGCCAGCAGCTCCACGGGACTAGCGGGAGGACGAAATGAGCAGTTCTTC	CASSSTGLAGGRNEQFF
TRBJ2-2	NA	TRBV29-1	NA	TGCAGCGTTAGCCCTAGACAGGGAGGCACCGGGGAGCTGTTTTTT	CSVSPRQGGTGELFF
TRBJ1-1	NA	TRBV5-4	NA	TGTGCCAGCAGCTTGCAAGGAGGAGGCACTGAAGCTTTCTTT	CASSLQGGGTEAFF
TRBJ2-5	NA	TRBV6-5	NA	TGTGCCAGCAGCCCCGCAGGGGTCAGGGAGACCCAGTACTTC	CASSPAGVRETQYF
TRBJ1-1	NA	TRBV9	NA	TGTGCCAGCAGCGTAGGCGACAGACTGAACACTGAAGCTTTCTTT	CASSVGDRLNTEAFF
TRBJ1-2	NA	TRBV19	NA	TGTGCCAGTAGGACAGATCCAGCTTCCCATGGCTACACCTTC	CASRTDPASHGYTF
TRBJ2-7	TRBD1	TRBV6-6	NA	TGTGCCAGCAGTGTATTCGGGACAGGGTCCTACGAGCAGTACTTC	CASSVFGTGSYEQYF
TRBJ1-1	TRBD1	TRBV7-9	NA	TGTGCCAGCAGCCTAGGACAGGCCCTTTCTGAAGCTTTCTTT	CASSLGQALSEAFF
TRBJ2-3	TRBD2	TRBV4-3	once	TGCGCCAGCAGCCAAGACCGGGCTAGCGGGTTAACAGATACGCAGTATTTT	CASSQDRASGLTDTQYF
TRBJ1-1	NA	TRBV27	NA	TGTGCCAGCAGATTTCTGGCCCAGGGTTACACTGAAGCTTTCTTT	CASRFLAQGYTEAFF
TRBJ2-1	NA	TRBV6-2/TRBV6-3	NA	TGTGCCAGCAGTTCACTGGGAACAGGGTCCTACAATGAGCAGTTCTTC	CASSSLGTGSYNEQFF
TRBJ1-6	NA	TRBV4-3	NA	TGCGCCAGCAGCCAACTGACAGGCCTTCGGTCACCCCTCCACTTT	CASSQLTGLRSPLHF
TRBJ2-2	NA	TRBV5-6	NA	TGTGCCAGCAGCTTGTTCCGGGGGAGGAACACCGGGGAGCTGTTTTTT	CASSLFRGRNTGELFF